The 22 T cell receptor beta chains in this list originate from one sample, sequenced in a study of early T cells in non-severe SARS-CoV-2 infection. TCRdb reprocessed the 5' RACE reads via MiXCR and lists one record per CDR3 protein. Of about 64,000 distinct CDR3 sequences in the sample, just under 5% are singletons; the top ten hold 4% to 5%. Specimen: whole blood. The origin of the receptors is an adult who was a healthcare worker with PCR-confirmed SARS-CoV-2 infection or an uninfected control (not recorded which).

This clonotype has more than one count but fewer than ten. The chain recombines TRBV7-2 with TRBJ2-7, with TRBD1 matching over 8 bases. The V gene end was trimmed by 5 bases and the J gene end by 6 bases; junction bases not matched to a gene: 9. The CDR3 loop spans 14 amino acids. Per germline, CDR1 SGHTA and CDR2 FQGNSA. CDR3 protein: CASSRDRGNFEQYF. CDR3 DNA sequence: TGTGCCAGCAGCCGCGACAGGGGCAATTTCGAGCAGTACTTC.

In this sample, this clonotype turned up a few times. The V call is TRBV12-3 or TRBV12-4, the J call TRBJ1-2, with D tentatively TRBD1 (6 bases). The CDR3 runs to 14 residues. V was cut by 3 bases and J by 4 bases, with 12 bases left in between. CDR3 residues: CASSFRGPGYGYTF. The CDR3 coding sequence is TGTGCCAGCAGTTTTCGGGGGCCGGGCTATGGCTACACCTTC.

The DNA for the CDR3 is TGTGCCAGCAGTTACAGGACTAGCGGGGGGTACAATGAGCAGTTCTTC. It specifies CASSYRTSGGYNEQFF. The chain links TRBV6-5 to TRBJ2-1, with 14 bases matching TRBD2. The length of the CDR3 is 16 residues. J lost 4 bases, V lost 2 bases, and 1 base had no gene match. Germline lookup yields CDR1 MNHEY and CDR2 SVGAGI.

This clonotype showed up many times. For the CDR3, the DNA is TGTGCCAGCAGCGCGACTAGCTTGGGACACAATGAGCAGTTCTTC. It yields the protein CASSATSLGHNEQFF. The chain uses TRBV7-9 and TRBJ2-1; 7 nucleotides line up with TRBD2. The junction had 9 bases not matched to a gene; V was cut back by 5 bases and J by 5 bases. CDR1 is SEHNR and CDR2 is FQNEAQ in the germline V gene (reference sequence). CDR3 length: 15 residues.

This clonotype was picked up many times. CDR3 coding DNA: TGTGCCAGCAGTTATGGATCCGGGGACAAAAACATTCAGTACTTC. Translating it yields CASSYGSGDKNIQYF. J is TRBJ2-4 and V is TRBV6-6; the D gene is possibly TRBD2 (5 bases). With 3 bases removed from V and 3 bases from J, the gap between germline ends came to 12 bases. CDR1 and CDR2 from the germline V gene are MNHNY and SVGAGI (reference sequence). This CDR3 has 15 amino acids.

The V call is TRBV6-1, the J call TRBJ1-2; possibly TRBD1 for D (6 bases). The length of the CDR3 is 15 residues. V gave up 2 bases and J gave up 2 bases, with 12 bases separating them. Germline V gene lookup returns CDR1 MNHNS and CDR2 SASEGT. The CDR3 DNA reads as TGTGCCAGCAGTGAATATAACAGGGCAAACTATGGCTACACCTTC. This codes for CASSEYNRANYGYTF.

This chain links TRBV12-2 with TRBJ2-4; the table gives TRBD2 as D, unverified against the DNA. TRBV12-2 represents a pseudogene. This CDR3 comprises 15 residues. The CDR3 nucleotides read TGTGCAAGTCCCACGGGAGTTCGAGCCAAAAACATTCAGTACTTC. Its translation: CASPTGVRAKNIQYF.

The rearrangement uses TRBV6-1 and TRBJ1-5, with a possible D match to TRBD1 (5 bases). CDR1 and CDR2 from the germline V gene are MNHNS and SASEGT. CDR3 length equals 15 residues. Trimming removed 5 bases from V and 0 bases from J, with 11 bases in between. CDR3 in amino acids: CASSSDRTSNQPQHF. CDR3 sequence (DNA): TGTGCCAGCAGTTCAGACAGAACTAGCAATCAGCCCCAGCATTTT.

The rearrangement uses TRBV1 and TRBJ2-7. TRBV1 represents a pseudogene. The CDR3 runs 14 residues. CDR3 sequence: CTSSPPVPHYEQYF. The CDR3 region has the DNA TGCACCAGCAGCCCTCCGGTACCCCACTACGAGCAGTACTTC.

This clonotype showed up many times. The V gene is TRBV5-1, the J gene TRBJ1-1; 7 bases map to TRBD1. In germline, CDR1 is SGHRS, CDR2 YFSETQ. The J segment lost 4 bases and the V segment lost 4 bases, leaving 7 bases of the junction unmatched. This CDR3 has 14 amino acids. CDR3 residues: CASSPGTDGTEAFF. CDR3 DNA: TGCGCCAGCAGCCCTGGGACAGATGGCACTGAAGCTTTCTTT.

This clonotype was observed a few times. The chain combines TRBV7-2 with TRBJ2-1; D call uncertain. Germline values: CDR1 SGHTA, CDR2 FQGNSA. This CDR3 region has 14 residues. Trimming took 1 base from V and 4 from J, leaving 8 bases between them. The DNA of the CDR3 is TGTGCCAGCAGCTTAGGGATACGTTACAATGAGCAGTTCTTC. The encoded protein is CASSLGIRYNEQFF.

This clonotype has more than one count but fewer than ten. This rearrangement joins TRBV29-1 to TRBJ2-3, with 7 bases lining up with TRBD1. V was pared by 3 bases and J by 3 bases, with 6 bases of the junction left unmatched. CDR3 length: 14 amino acids. Germline CDR1 SQVTM, CDR2 ANQGSEA. Written as DNA, the CDR3 is TGCAGCGTTGAGGAGCCGGGACAGACAGATACGCAGTATTTT. The encoded protein is CSVEEPGQTDTQYF.

The chain employs TRBV7-9 and TRBJ2-7; tentatively, D is TRBD1 (7 bases). The V and J ends lost 5 bases and 7 bases respectively, with 21 bases between them. Germline V gene data show CDR1 as SEHNR and CDR2 as FQNEAQ (reference sequence). The CDR3 loop spans 15 amino acids. The CDR3 DNA reads TGTGCCAGCAGCCCTACGGGACAGACCCGGGGGGAGCAGTACTTC. Protein: CASSPTGQTRGEQYF.

V gene TRBV18 combines with J gene TRBJ2-1; perhaps TRBD2 as D (5 bases). Trimming cost V 2 bases and J 5 bases, with 7 bases left between them. Germline CDR1 reads KGHSH; CDR2 reads LQKENI. The CDR3 loop spans 13 amino acids. The CDR3, as DNA: TGTGCCAGCTCACCAATGAGGGACAATGAGCAGTTCTTC. Amino acids: CASSPMRDNEQFF.

This clonotype was seen ten or more times. V gene TRBV11-1 combines with J gene TRBJ2-6, with D perhaps TRBD1 (6 bases). Trimming cost V 6 bases and J 0 bases, with 12 bases left between them. CDR1 and CDR2 (germline): SGHAT, FQDESV (reference sequence). The length of the CDR3 is 16 residues. The chain's CDR3 is CASSPDRPSGANVLTF. The CDR3 region has the DNA TGTGCCAGCAGTCCGGACAGACCCTCTGGGGCCAACGTCCTGACTTTC.

This clonotype was observed at least ten times. This chain links TRBV12-3 or TRBV12-4 with TRBJ2-2; D is unclear. There are 14 residues in the CDR3. Trimming took 8 bases from V and 6 from J, leaving 16 bases between them. The CDR3 DNA reads TGTGCCAGCTCCAAGTTGAGGATCGCCGGGGAGCTGTTTTTT. Protein sequence: CASSKLRIAGELFF.

The CDR3 loop reads CASSQVAGAAYNEQFF. The CDR3 region has the DNA TGTGCCAGCAGCCAAGTGGCGGGGGCCGCCTACAATGAGCAGTTCTTC. The chain employs TRBV14 and TRBJ2-1, with D perhaps TRBD2 (7 bases). CDR1 and CDR2 from the germline V gene are SGHDN and FVKESK. The CDR3 is 16 residues long. V gave up 1 base and J gave up 2 bases, with 12 bases separating them.

There are many counts of this clonotype. This chain joins TRBV27 and TRBJ2-7, with 10 bases aligning to TRBD1. Germline assignment: CDR1 MNHEY and CDR2 SMNVEV (reference sequence). This CDR3 is built from 16 residues. Trimming took 5 bases from V and 4 from J; bases not matched to a gene: 11. This CDR3 reads CASSLLGQGTVYEQYF. The DNA for the CDR3 is TGTGCCAGCAGTCTTTTGGGACAGGGGACTGTTTACGAGCAGTACTTC.

This clonotype was observed at least ten times. The J gene is TRBJ2-3, the V gene TRBV20-1; 7 bases are a match to TRBD2. Per the germline V gene, CDR1 is DFQATT and CDR2 is SNEGSKA (reference sequence). The CDR3 runs 15 residues. V trimming: 5 bases; J trimming: 0 bases; junction bases outside the gene matches: 8. CDR3 residues: CSALRSGISTDTQYF. CDR3 in DNA: TGCAGTGCTTTGCGAAGCGGGATAAGCACAGATACGCAGTATTTT.

This clonotype was detected many times. The chain has TRBV7-9 and TRBJ2-3; no reliable D call. Trimming removed 5 bases at V and 5 bases at J, with 11 bases between. CDR3 length equals 13 residues. Germline-derived CDR1 and CDR2 are SEHNR and FQNEAQ (reference sequence). The CDR3 region has the DNA TGTGCCAGCAGCCGGATAGAGGAAGATACGCAGTATTTT. It specifies CASSRIEEDTQYF.

The sample holds many counts of this clonotype. The rearrangement uses TRBV19 and TRBJ2-1; 12 nucleotides agree with TRBD2. Per the germline V gene, CDR1 is LNHDA and CDR2 is SQIVND (reference sequence). The CDR3 totals 16 residues. The J segment lost 0 bases and the V segment lost 3 bases, leaving 0 bases of the junction unmatched. The CDR3 sequence: CASSMTSGSSYNEQFF. The CDR3 DNA follows: TGTGCCAGTAGTATGACTAGCGGGAGCTCCTACAATGAGCAGTTCTTC.

The V call is TRBV11-3, the J call TRBJ1-1, with D unresolved. V lost 3 bases to trimming and J lost 6 bases, with 8 bases between them. The CDR3 is 12 residues long. Germline CDR1 and CDR2: SGHNT and YENEEA. CDR3 sequence reads: CASSFGLSEAFF. The DNA of the CDR3 is TGTGCCAGCAGCTTCGGTCTCTCTGAAGCTTTCTTT.